What follows are 8 T cell receptor beta chains derived from one specimen sequenced in a study of beta chain features in type 1 diabetes. Every bit of the isolated RNA underwent reverse transcription, so sequencing read expressed TCRB transcripts. The protocol was immunoSEQ multiplex PCR, while the TCRdb copy is restricted to in-frame clones and leaves out a portion. The sample has 35,000 to 50,000 clones; 50% are singletons. The sequencing input was stem cell memory CD4+ T cells from blood. The receptors stem from a woman aged 30 to 39 in good health.

This chain connects TRBV11-2 to TRBJ2-2; D is possibly TRBD2 (6 bases). The CDR3 extends over 14 amino acids. Trimming shortened V by 4 bases and J by 4 bases, and 10 bases separated the two germline ends. Germline CDR1 and CDR2: SGHAT and FQNNGV. The CDR3 DNA is TGTGCCAGCAGCTCGCGGGGCTTCACCGGGGAGCTGTTTTTT. As protein: CASSSRGFTGELFF.

The chain combines TRBV18 with TRBJ2-5; D may be TRBD2 (7 bases). This CDR3 comprises 15 residues. Trimming took 0 bases from V and 1 from J, leaving 9 bases between them. Per the germline V gene, CDR1 is KGHSH and CDR2 is LQKENI. The CDR3 sequence: CASSPPGGGQETQYF. As DNA, the CDR3 is TGTGCCAGCTCACCACCGGGAGGGGGCCAAGAGACCCAGTACTTC.

The table lists this clone with a few counts. The CDR3 sequence is CASSLGSGETQYF. The CDR3 DNA is TGTGCCAGCAGCTTGGGTAGCGGAGAGACCCAGTACTTC. V and J are TRBV7-9 and TRBJ2-5, with D perhaps matching TRBD2 (6 bases). Looked up from germline, CDR1 is SEHNR and CDR2 is FQNEAQ (reference sequence). The CDR3 totals 13 residues. Between the trimmed V and J ends, which lost 3 bases and 4 bases, there was a span of 9 bases. The full variable domain, in which reference TRBV7-9 and TRBJ2-5 provide the parts outside the CDR3, is DTGVSQNPRHKITKRGQNVTFRCDPISEHNRLYWYRQTLGQGPEFLTYFQNEAQLEKSRLLSDRFSAERPKGSFSTLEIQRTEQGDSAMYLCASSLGSGETQYFGPGTRLLVL.

The chain links TRBV4-1 to TRBJ2-2; the match to TRBD1 covers 9 bases. The CDR3 sequence is 15 residues long. V shed 3 bases, J shed 5 bases, and the junction held 4 bases outside the gene matches. Germline CDR1 is MGHRA and CDR2 is YSYEKL. Here the CDR3 DNA reads TGCGCCAGCAGCCAGAAGACAGGGGGGACCGGGGAGCTGTTTTTT. It is translated as CASSQKTGGTGELFF.

The gene calls are TRBV5-4 and TRBJ2-7; 9 bases are shared with TRBD2. CDR1 and CDR2 (germline): SGHNT, YYREEE (reference sequence). Trimming at V came to 3 bases and at J to 7 bases, leaving 11 bases not matched to a gene. The CDR3 is made up of 15 amino acids. The CDR3 sequence: CASSYNTGLAVEQYF. In DNA, the CDR3 is TGTGCCAGCAGCTATAACACGGGACTAGCTGTTGAGCAGTACTTC.

V is TRBV19 and J is TRBJ2-1, with 8 bases identical to TRBD2. The CDR3 is 15 amino acids. CDR1 and CDR2 (germline): LNHDA, SQIVND (reference sequence). Trimming at V came to 2 bases and at J to 6 bases, leaving 6 bases not matched to a gene. As DNA, the CDR3 is TGTGCCAGTAGTATAAGCGGGAGAAGGAGCAATGAGCAGTTCTTC. This sequence encodes CASSISGRRSNEQFF.

The J gene is TRBJ2-7, the V gene TRBV7-2, with 10 bases lining up with TRBD2. The CDR3 is 17 residues long. V lost 0 bases, J lost 4 bases, and 9 bases stayed unmatched. Looked up from germline, CDR1 is SGHTA and CDR2 is FQGNSA. CDR3 DNA: TGTGCCAGCAGCTTAGCGACGGGAGCGGGAGGGTCTTACGAGCAGTACTTC. Protein product: CASSLATGAGGSYEQYF.

A few counts support this clone. The chain couples TRBV29-1 to TRBJ2-4, with a weak D call TRBD1 (6 bases). From germline, CDR1 is SQVTM and CDR2 ANQGSEA. V lost 4 bases and J 0 bases, leaving 13 bases between the germline ends. The CDR3 totals 15 residues. CDR3 protein: CSVAQWGLAKNIQYF. DNA for the CDR3: TGCAGCGTTGCCCAGTGGGGGCTAGCCAAAAACATTCAGTACTTC.